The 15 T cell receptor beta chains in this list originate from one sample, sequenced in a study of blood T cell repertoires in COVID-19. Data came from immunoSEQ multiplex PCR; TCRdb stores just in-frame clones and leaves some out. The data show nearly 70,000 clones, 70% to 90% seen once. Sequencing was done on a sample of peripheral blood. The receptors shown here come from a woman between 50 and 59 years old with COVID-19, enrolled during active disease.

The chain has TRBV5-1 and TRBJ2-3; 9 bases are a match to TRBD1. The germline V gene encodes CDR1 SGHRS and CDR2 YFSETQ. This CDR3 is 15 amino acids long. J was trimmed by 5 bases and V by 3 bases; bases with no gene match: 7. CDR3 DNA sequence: TGCGCCAGCAGCTACAGGGGGCCACCGGGAGATACGCAGTATTTT. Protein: CASSYRGPPGDTQYF.

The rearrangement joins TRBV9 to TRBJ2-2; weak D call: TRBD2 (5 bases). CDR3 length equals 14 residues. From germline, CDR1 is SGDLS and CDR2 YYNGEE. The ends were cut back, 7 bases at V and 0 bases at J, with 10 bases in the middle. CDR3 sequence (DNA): TGTGCCAGCGGTAGCGACCCGAACACCGGGGAGCTGTTTTTT. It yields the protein CASGSDPNTGELFF.

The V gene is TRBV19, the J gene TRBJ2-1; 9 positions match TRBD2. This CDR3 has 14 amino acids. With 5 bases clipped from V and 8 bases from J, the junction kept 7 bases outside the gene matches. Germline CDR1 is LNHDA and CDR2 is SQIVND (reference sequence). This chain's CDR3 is CASSLGLALDEQFF. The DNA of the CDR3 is TGTGCCAGTAGTCTGGGACTAGCATTGGATGAGCAGTTCTTC.

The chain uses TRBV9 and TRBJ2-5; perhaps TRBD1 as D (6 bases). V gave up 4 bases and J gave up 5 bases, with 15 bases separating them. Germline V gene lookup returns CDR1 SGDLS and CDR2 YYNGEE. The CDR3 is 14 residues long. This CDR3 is CASSQTGSLETQYF. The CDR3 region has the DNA TGTGCCAGCAGCCAAACAGGGAGCCTTGAGACCCAGTACTTC.

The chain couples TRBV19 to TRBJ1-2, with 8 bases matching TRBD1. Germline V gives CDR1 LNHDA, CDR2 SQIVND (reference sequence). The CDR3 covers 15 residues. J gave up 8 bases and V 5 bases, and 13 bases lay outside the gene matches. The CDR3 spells CASSVTGTGSEGYTF. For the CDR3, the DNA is TGTGCCAGTAGTGTTACCGGGACAGGATCAGAAGGCTACACCTTC.

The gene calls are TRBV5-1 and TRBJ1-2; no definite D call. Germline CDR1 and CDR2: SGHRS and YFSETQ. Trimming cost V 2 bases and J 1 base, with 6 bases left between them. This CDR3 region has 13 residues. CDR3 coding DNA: TGCGCCAGCAGCTTATCAGTTAACTATGGCTACACCTTC. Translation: CASSLSVNYGYTF.

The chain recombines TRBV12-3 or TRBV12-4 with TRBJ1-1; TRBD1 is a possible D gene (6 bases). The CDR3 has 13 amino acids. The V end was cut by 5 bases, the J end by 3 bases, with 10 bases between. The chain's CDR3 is CASSLQGYTEAFF. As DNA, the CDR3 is TGTGCCAGCAGTCTTCAGGGGTACACTGAAGCTTTCTTT.

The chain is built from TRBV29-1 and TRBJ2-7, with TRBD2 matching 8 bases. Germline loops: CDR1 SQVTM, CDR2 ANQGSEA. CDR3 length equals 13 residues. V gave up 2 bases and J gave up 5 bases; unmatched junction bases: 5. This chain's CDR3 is CSVESGLVDEQYF. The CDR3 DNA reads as TGCAGCGTTGAATCGGGACTAGTAGACGAGCAGTACTTC.

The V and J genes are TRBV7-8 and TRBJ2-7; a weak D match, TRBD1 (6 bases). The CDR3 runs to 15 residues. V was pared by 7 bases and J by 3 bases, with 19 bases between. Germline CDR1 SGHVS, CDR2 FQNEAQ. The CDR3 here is CASKRLDRYNYEQYF. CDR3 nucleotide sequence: TGTGCCAGCAAAAGGCTAGACAGGTACAACTACGAGCAGTACTTC.

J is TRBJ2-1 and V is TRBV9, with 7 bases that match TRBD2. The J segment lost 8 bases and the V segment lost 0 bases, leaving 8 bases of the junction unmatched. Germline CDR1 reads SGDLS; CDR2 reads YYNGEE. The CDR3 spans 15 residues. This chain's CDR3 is CASSVGPPSGDEQFF. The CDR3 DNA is TGTGCCAGCAGCGTAGGTCCGCCTAGCGGCGATGAGCAGTTCTTC.

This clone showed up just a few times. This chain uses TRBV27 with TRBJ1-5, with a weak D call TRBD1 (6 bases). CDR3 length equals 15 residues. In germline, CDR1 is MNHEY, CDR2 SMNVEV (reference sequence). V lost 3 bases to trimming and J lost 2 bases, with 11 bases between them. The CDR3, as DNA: TGTGCCAGCAGTTTTGGGGGCTTCGGCAATCAGCCCCAGCATTTT. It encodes CASSFGGFGNQPQHF.

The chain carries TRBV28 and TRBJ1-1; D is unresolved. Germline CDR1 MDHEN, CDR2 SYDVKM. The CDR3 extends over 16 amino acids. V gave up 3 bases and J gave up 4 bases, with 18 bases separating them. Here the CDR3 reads CASSFRLSPGSTEAFF. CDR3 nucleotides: TGTGCCAGCAGTTTTAGGCTGTCGCCCGGGAGCACTGAAGCTTTCTTT. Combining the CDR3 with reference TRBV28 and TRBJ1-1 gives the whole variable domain DVKVTQSSRYLVKRTGEKVFLECVQDMDHENMFWYRQDPGLGLRLIYFSYDVKMKEKGDIPEGYSVSREKKERFSLILESASTNQTSMYLCASSFRLSPGSTEAFFGQGTRLTVV.

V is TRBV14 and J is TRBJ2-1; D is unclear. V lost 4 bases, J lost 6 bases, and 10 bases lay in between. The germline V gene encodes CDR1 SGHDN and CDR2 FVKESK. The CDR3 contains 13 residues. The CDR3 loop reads CASSLPGSNEQFF. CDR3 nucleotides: TGTGCCAGCAGCCTGCCGGGTAGCAATGAGCAGTTCTTC.

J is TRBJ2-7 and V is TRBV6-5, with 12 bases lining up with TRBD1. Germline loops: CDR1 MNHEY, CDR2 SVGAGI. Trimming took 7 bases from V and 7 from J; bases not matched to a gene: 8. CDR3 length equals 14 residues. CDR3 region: CASTNRDRGLEQYF. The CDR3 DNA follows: TGTGCCAGCACAAACCGGGACAGGGGGCTTGAGCAGTACTTC.

CDR3 nucleotides: TGCGCCAGCAGCTACCGACTCCCGAGCACAGATACGCAGTATTTT. Translation: CASSYRLPSTDTQYF. The genes are TRBV5-1 and TRBJ2-3; D remains unclear. The CDR3 is 15 residues long. Germline V lookup: CDR1 SGHRS, CDR2 YFSETQ. V was trimmed by 3 bases and J by 0 bases, leaving 11 bases between them.